The 27 T cell receptor beta chains presented below share a single source sample, sequenced in a study of blood T cell repertoires in COVID-19. The table came from immunoSEQ multiplex PCR; TCRdb's copy has only in-frame clones and leaves some out. The data hold 350,000 to 450,000 clones, with around 84% observed a single time. The sequenced material came from peripheral blood. The receptor source for this set is a human donor in a cohort sampled during active COVID-19.

J is TRBJ2-3 and V is TRBV5-6, with 9 bases fitting TRBD2. Germline trimming cut 0 bases from V and 2 bases from J; bases unmatched to any gene: 4. The CDR3 sequence is 16 residues long. Germline CDR1 and CDR2: SGHDT and YYEEEE. The CDR3 DNA reads TGTGCCAGCAGCTTGGTTACTAGCGGGTCCACAGATACGCAGTATTTT. This translates into CASSLVTSGSTDTQYF.

This chain links TRBV10-3 with TRBJ1-2; 8 bases are shared with TRBD1. In germline, CDR1 is ENHRY, CDR2 SYGVKD. The V and J ends lost 4 bases and 8 bases, in that order; junction bases with no gene match: 9. This CDR3 has 14 residues. CDR3 in amino acids: CAISGGTGREGYTF. The CDR3 DNA sequence: TGTGCCATCAGTGGTGGGACAGGCCGGGAGGGCTACACCTTC.

The V call is TRBV19, the J call TRBJ1-2, with D perhaps TRBD1 (5 bases). V was clipped by 3 bases and J by 1 base, with 9 bases between them. CDR3 length: 14 residues. Germline V gene lookup returns CDR1 LNHDA and CDR2 SQIVND (reference sequence). The CDR3 region is CASSISGLNYGYTF. Written as DNA, the CDR3 is TGTGCCAGTAGTATTTCGGGACTTAACTATGGCTACACCTTC.

The V call is TRBV27, the J call TRBJ2-7; 7 bases align to TRBD1. CDR1 is MNHEY, CDR2 SMNVEV, per germline (reference sequence). There are 17 residues in the CDR3. V dropped 7 bases and J dropped 1; count of bases not matched to a gene: 16. CDR3 nucleotides: TGTGCCAGCACCCACCATAGAGGGGGCGGGTGGTCCTACGAGCAGTACTTC. Residues: CASTHHRGGGWSYEQYF.

The chain has TRBV2 and TRBJ2-1, with TRBD2 matching over 7 bases. V gave up 7 bases and J gave up 0 bases; unmatched junction bases: 9. In germline, CDR1 is SNHLY, CDR2 FYNNEI. The CDR3 is made up of 16 amino acids. The CDR3 DNA reads TGTGCCAGCAAGTCCGATCTAGCGGTCTCCTACAATGAGCAGTTCTTC. As protein: CASKSDLAVSYNEQFF.

The J gene is TRBJ1-6, the V gene TRBV19, with 7 positions matching TRBD1. The CDR3 totals 15 residues. J lost 7 bases, V lost 4 bases, and 7 bases had no gene match. CDR1 and CDR2 from the germline V gene are LNHDA and SQIVND (reference sequence). The chain's CDR3 is CASSSGGGLNSPLHF. CDR3 nucleotides: TGTGCCAGTAGTAGTGGAGGGGGCCTGAATTCACCCCTCCACTTT.

This chain links TRBV5-1 with TRBJ1-1; D unresolved. Germline assignment: CDR1 SGHRS and CDR2 YFSETQ. Trimming left V 4 bases short and J 1 base short, with 8 bases between. This CDR3 contains 13 residues. Here the CDR3 DNA reads TGCGCCAGCAGCACCAACGGGAACACTGAAGCTTTCTTT. It translates to CASSTNGNTEAFF.

The chain couples TRBV19 to TRBJ2-7; 7 nucleotides agree with TRBD1. CDR3 length: 17 amino acids. The V and J ends lost 4 bases and 5 bases, in that order; junction bases with no gene match: 17. The germline CDR1 and CDR2 sequences are LNHDA and SQIVND (reference sequence). The CDR3 DNA follows: TGTGCCAGTAGTACCTCTCGGACAGGAGAAAAGGTGGACGAGCAGTACTTC. Its protein product is CASSTSRTGEKVDEQYF. Together with reference TRBV19 and TRBJ2-7, the CDR3 gives the full variable domain: DGGITQSPKYLFRKEGQNVTLSCEQNLNHDAMYWYRQDPGQGLRLIYYSQIVNDFQKGDIAEGYSVSREKKESFPLTVTSAQKNPTAFYLCASSTSRTGEKVDEQYFGPGTRLTVT.

This chain uses TRBV7-6 with TRBJ1-3, with 8 bases lining up with TRBD1. V trimming: 3 bases; J trimming: 2 bases; junction bases outside the gene matches: 3. CDR3 length: 15 amino acids. Germline CDR1 and CDR2: SGHVS and FNYEAQ. The CDR3 DNA is TGTGCCAGCAGCTTGGACAGGGTACCTGGAAACACCATATATTTT. Translation: CASSLDRVPGNTIYF.

This clone was found once. The chain couples TRBV9 to TRBJ1-2, with D unresolved. Germline CDR1 SGDLS, CDR2 YYNGEE. V lost 0 bases and J 4 bases, leaving 10 bases between the germline ends. This CDR3 is 14 amino acids long. The CDR3 here is CASSVGQTAYGYTF. The CDR3 coding sequence is TGTGCCAGCAGCGTAGGACAAACAGCCTATGGCTACACCTTC.

The V gene is TRBV29-1, the J gene TRBJ1-3, with TRBD1 matching 9 bases. Trimming took 1 base from V and 9 from J; bases not matched to a gene: 10. The germline CDR1 and CDR2 sequences are SQVTM and ANQGSEA. The CDR3 consists of 15 residues. The CDR3 nucleotides read TGCAGCGTTGAAGTACTCTGGACAGGGGATTGCACCATATATTTT. It is translated as CSVEVLWTGDCTIYF.

CDR3 sequence (DNA): TGCGCCAGCAGTCCGAACGGGGGGGACACCCTACTGGGGACCGACAATGAGCAGTTCTTC. It yields the protein CASSPNGGDTLLGTDNEQFF. V usage is TRBV23-1 and J usage is TRBJ2-1; TRBD2 aligns across 8 bases. TRBV23-1 is labeled an ORF, and its function is uncertain. The CDR3 extends over 20 amino acids. With V trimmed by 4 bases and J by 5 bases, 22 bases remained unmatched.

The chain is built from TRBV6-5 and TRBJ2-4; maybe TRBD2 (7 bases). V shed 5 bases and J shed 5 bases, with 16 bases lying between them. The length of the CDR3 is 15 residues. The germline CDR1 and CDR2 sequences are MNHEY and SVGAGI. This CDR3 reads CASSRGAVGQNIQYF. CDR3 sequence (DNA): TGTGCCAGCAGTCGGGGGGCCGTGGGGCAAAACATTCAGTACTTC.

This chain connects TRBV3-1 (or the pseudogene TRBV3-2) to TRBJ2-2, with 9 bases aligning to TRBD2. Germline V gene sequence: CDR1 LGHDT, CDR2 YNNKEL (reference sequence). After removal of 4 bases from V and 1 base from J, the junction contained 4 bases not matched to a gene. CDR3 length equals 16 residues. This CDR3 reads CASSRETSGNTGELFF. DNA for the CDR3: TGTGCCAGCAGCCGAGAGACTAGCGGGAACACCGGGGAGCTGTTTTTT.

Only one count was recorded for this clone. This rearrangement joins TRBV4-1 to TRBJ2-5, with 9 bases that match TRBD2. CDR1 and CDR2 from the germline V gene are MGHRA and YSYEKL. V dropped 0 bases and J dropped 3; count of bases not matched to a gene: 14. This CDR3 region has 19 residues. The CDR3 DNA reads TGCGCCAGCAGCCAAGATAGGGCCTCGACTAGCGGATTAAAAGAGACCCAGTACTTC. Translating it yields CASSQDRASTSGLKETQYF.

This clone was seen more than once but under ten times. The rearrangement uses TRBV7-9 and TRBJ2-7; TRBD2 aligns across 7 bases. Trimming took 4 bases from V and 5 from J; bases not matched to a gene: 11. This CDR3 region has 15 residues. Germline CDR1 and CDR2: SEHNR and FQNEAQ (reference sequence). CDR3 protein: CASSSTREGKDEQYF. Here the CDR3 DNA reads TGTGCCAGCAGCTCCACTAGGGAGGGAAAGGACGAGCAGTACTTC.

This clone has only one observation. The rearrangement joins TRBV5-1 to TRBJ2-1; a weak D match, TRBD2 (6 bases). Germline CDR1 and CDR2: SGHRS and YFSETQ. CDR3 size: 14 residues. Between the trimmed V and J ends, which lost 2 bases and 12 bases, there was a span of 18 bases. The CDR3 nucleotides read TGCGCCAGCAGCTTTGGGACTCCTAATCAGGGGCAGTTCTTC. This sequence encodes CASSFGTPNQGQFF. The entire variable domain, with the rest obtained from reference TRBV5-1 and TRBJ2-1, is as follows: KAGVTQTPRYLIKTRGQQVTLSCSPISGHRSVSWYQQTPGQGLQFLFEYFSETQRNKGNFPGRFSGRQFSNSRSEMNVSTLELGDSALYLCASSFGTPNQGQFFGPGTRLTVL.

The chain recombines TRBV19 with TRBJ1-5, with TRBD1 matching over 9 bases. Unmatched junction bases numbered 6, after V lost 3 bases and J lost 6 bases. The germline gives CDR1 LNHDA, CDR2 SQIVND (reference sequence). The CDR3 consists of 15 residues. This chain's CDR3 is CASSIGQGRVQPQHF. The CDR3 DNA is TGTGCCAGTAGTATTGGACAGGGGAGGGTTCAGCCCCAGCATTTT.

This clone showed up just once. V usage is TRBV5-1 and J usage is TRBJ2-6, with D unclear. Trimming removed 6 bases from V and 4 bases from J, with 14 bases in between. The CDR3 has 15 amino acids. In germline, CDR1 is SGHRS, CDR2 YFSETQ. CDR3: CASIPGPSGANVLTF. CDR3 sequence (DNA): TGCGCCAGCATACCGGGTCCGTCGGGGGCCAACGTCCTGACTTTC.

CDR3 sequence (DNA): TGTGCCAGCAGCTTGGGCGTAGGGACAGGCTTTCGCGAGCAGTACTTC. It specifies CASSLGVGTGFREQYF. The chain joins TRBV5-6 to TRBJ2-7, with TRBD1 matching 8 bases. Germline values: CDR1 SGHDT, CDR2 YYEEEE. Unmatched junction bases numbered 11, after V lost 0 bases and J lost 6 bases. There are 16 residues in the CDR3.

The chain combines TRBV7-2 with TRBJ1-5; weak D call: TRBD1 (5 bases). CDR3 length: 12 residues. CDR1 and CDR2 (germline): SGHTA, FQGNSA. V was cut by 0 bases and J by 9 bases, with 6 bases left in between. CDR3 in DNA: TGTGCCAGCAGCTTAGCGGGGCGGCCCCAGCATTTT. Its translation is CASSLAGRPQHF.

V and J are TRBV11-1 and TRBJ2-7; TRBD1 matches 8 bases. Trimming at V came to 6 bases and at J to 2 bases, leaving 12 bases not matched to a gene. CDR3 length equals 16 residues. Germline CDR1 and CDR2: SGHAT and FQDESV (reference sequence). CDR3 bases: TGTGCCAGCAGACGTGGACAGGGAAGTTTGGCCTACGAGCAGTACTTC. Translated, it gives CASRRGQGSLAYEQYF.

This sequence joins TRBV10-3 and TRBJ2-3; D is uncertain. Between the trimmed V and J ends, which lost 5 bases and 6 bases, there was a span of 6 bases. CDR1 and CDR2 from the germline V gene are ENHRY and SYGVKD. The length of the CDR3 is 11 residues. The CDR3 nucleotides are TGTGCCATCAGTACTTTGGATACGCAGTATTTT. Encoded protein: CAISTLDTQYF.

The chain is built from TRBV2 and TRBJ1-2; a weak D match, TRBD1 (6 bases). V lost 2 bases and J 4 bases, leaving 8 bases between the germline ends. Germline values: CDR1 SNHLY, CDR2 FYNNEI. The CDR3 is made up of 13 amino acids. The CDR3 spells CASSERTAYGYTF. The CDR3 nucleotides are TGTGCCAGCAGTGAAAGGACAGCCTATGGCTACACCTTC. The full variable domain, its missing parts supplied by reference TRBV2 and TRBJ1-2, is EPEVTQTPSHQVTQMGQEVILRCVPISNHLYFYWYRQILGQKVEFLVSFYNNEISEKSEIFDDQFSVERPDGSNFTLKIRSTKLEDSAMYFCASSERTAYGYTFGSGTRLTVV.

This clone was counted only a few times. CDR3 in DNA: TGCGCCAGCAGCCAAGATCAGGGGACTAACTATGGCTACACCTTC. This codes for CASSQDQGTNYGYTF. The rearrangement joins TRBV4-1 to TRBJ1-2, with D possibly matching TRBD1 (6 bases). Germline-derived CDR1 and CDR2 are MGHRA and YSYEKL. This CDR3 contains 15 residues. The V end lost 0 bases, the J end lost 0 bases, and 8 bases lay between the germline ends.

The chain combines TRBV28 with TRBJ1-5; D may be TRBD1 (5 bases). The CDR3 runs 13 residues. CDR1 is MDHEN and CDR2 is SYDVKM in the germline V gene. V was pared by 3 bases and J by 9 bases, with 12 bases between. CDR3 residues: CASSFSQGGPQHF. For the CDR3, the DNA is TGTGCCAGCAGTTTTTCGCAGGGCGGGCCCCAGCATTTT. Full variable domain (rest looked up from reference TRBV28 and TRBJ1-5): DVKVTQSSRYLVKRTGEKVFLECVQDMDHENMFWYRQDPGLGLRLIYFSYDVKMKEKGDIPEGYSVSREKKERFSLILESASTNQTSMYLCASSFSQGGPQHFGDGTRLSIL.

This clone was observed a handful of times. Other nucleotide sequences from this sample produce the same CDR3. The genes are TRBV3-1 (or the pseudogene TRBV3-2) and TRBJ2-7; D is undetermined. Trimming shortened V by 1 base and J by 0 bases, and 10 bases separated the two germline ends. Germline values: CDR1 LGHDT, CDR2 YNNKEL (reference sequence). The CDR3 loop spans 15 amino acids. This chain's CDR3 is CASSQALVSSYEQYF. The CDR3 DNA reads TGTGCCAGCAGCCAAGCGTTGGTGAGCTCCTACGAGCAGTACTTC.